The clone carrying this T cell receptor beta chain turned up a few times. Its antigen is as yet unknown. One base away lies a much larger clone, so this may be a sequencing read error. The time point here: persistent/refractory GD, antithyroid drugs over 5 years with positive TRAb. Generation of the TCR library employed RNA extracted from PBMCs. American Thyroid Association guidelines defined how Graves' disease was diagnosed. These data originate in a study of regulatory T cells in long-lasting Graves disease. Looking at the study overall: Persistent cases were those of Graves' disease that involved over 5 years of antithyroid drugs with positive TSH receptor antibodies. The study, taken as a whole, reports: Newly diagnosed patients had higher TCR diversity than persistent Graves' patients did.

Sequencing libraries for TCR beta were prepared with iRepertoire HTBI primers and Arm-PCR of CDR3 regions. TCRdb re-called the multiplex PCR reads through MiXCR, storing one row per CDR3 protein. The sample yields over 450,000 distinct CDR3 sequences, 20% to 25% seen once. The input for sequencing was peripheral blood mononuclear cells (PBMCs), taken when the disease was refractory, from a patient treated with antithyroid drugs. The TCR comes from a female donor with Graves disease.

CDR3 in DNA: TGTGCCAGCAGCCCCTCCAGGGAGGGAGCTGAAGCTTTCTTT. This sequence encodes CASSPSREGAEAFF. V is TRBV28 and J is TRBJ1-1; tentative D call: TRBD1 (5 bases). The ends were cut back, 6 bases at V and 6 bases at J, with 17 bases in the middle. Germline CDR1 is MDHEN and CDR2 is SYDVKM. This CDR3 is built from 14 residues.